These 17 T cell receptor beta chains originate from one sample sequenced in a study of shared clonotypes between healthy human individuals (dated by TCRdb to 2018 to 2020). CD8 naive samples were CD45RO-negative cells positively selected for CCR7, giving a CD45RA+CCR7+ population that excluded TemRA cells. Libraries were built with the immunoSEQ multiplex PCR assay. This is the immuneACCESS table as TCRdb keeps it, with only in-frame sequences that have V and J called. A part of the clones is gone; compared with another copy, unresolved V genes explain less than half, and the rest is unexplained. This sample holds about 2.1 million clones; about 94% were observed only once. Together, the top ten hold 1.5% to 2% of the sample. Sequencing used naive CD8+ T cells from PBMCs. In the paper's terms, the cell subset or site label means: CD45RA+CCR7+. The receptors shown here come from a man younger than 35 in good health. Some clones in this sample may be carry-over from other donors' samples.

To note about this clone: Distinct nucleotide sequences in the sample also encode this CDR3. The rearrangement uses TRBV28 and TRBJ2-7; D possibly matches TRBD1 or TRBD2 (7 bases each). The CDR3 runs to 14 residues. CDR1 is MDHEN, CDR2 SYDVKM, per germline. The ends were cut back, 5 bases at V and 4 bases at J, with 15 bases in the middle. The CDR3 DNA reads as TGTGCCAGCAGTCCAGGGGGGGAAGGGTACGAGCAGTACTTC. Residues: CASSPGGEGYEQYF.

This chain links TRBV29-1 with TRBJ2-4; 12 bases line up with TRBD2. With 2 bases clipped from V and 7 bases from J, the junction kept 9 bases outside the gene matches. This CDR3 has 16 amino acids. CDR1 and CDR2 from the germline V gene are SQVTM and ANQGSEA. The CDR3 coding sequence is TGCAGCGTTGAACGACTAGCGGGAGCACCCTCGAACATTCAGTACTTC. It codes for CSVERLAGAPSNIQYF. The full variable domain, in which reference TRBV29-1 and TRBJ2-4 provide the parts outside the CDR3, is SAVISQKPSRDICQRGTSLTIQCQVDSQVTMMFWYRQQPGQSLTLIATANQGSEATYESGFVIDKFPISRPNLTFSTLTVSNMSPEDSSIYLCSVERLAGAPSNIQYFGAGTRLSVL.

The chain employs TRBV5-1 and TRBJ1-1; D is undetermined. V was clipped by 0 bases and J by 4 bases, with 10 bases between them. The CDR3 consists of 14 residues. CDR1 is SGHRS and CDR2 is YFSETQ in the germline V gene. The chain's CDR3 is CASSLAPPGTEAFF. CDR3 bases: TGCGCCAGCAGCTTGGCGCCACCGGGCACTGAAGCTTTCTTT.

The chain joins TRBV28 to TRBJ1-5; TRBD1 might be the D (5 bases). This CDR3 comprises 15 residues. Trimming took off 5 bases at V and 1 base at J, with 12 bases between the two ends. The germline V gene encodes CDR1 MDHEN and CDR2 SYDVKM. DNA of the CDR3: TGTGCCAGCAGTCCCAGGGTTGCGAGCAATCAGCCCCAGCATTTT. Its protein is CASSPRVASNQPQHF.

This chain links TRBV19 with TRBJ2-1; possible D gene TRBD1, 7 bases. Germline assignment: CDR1 LNHDA and CDR2 SQIVND (reference sequence). V dropped 2 bases and J dropped 2 bases, with 10 bases sitting between them. This CDR3 is 15 amino acids long. CDR3 sequence: CASSISRGAYNEQFF. The CDR3 DNA follows: TGTGCCAGTAGTATATCCAGGGGGGCCTACAATGAGCAGTTCTTC.

Details on this clone: The same CDR3 can be traced to other DNA sequences in this sample. The rearrangement links TRBV27 to TRBJ2-7; no reliable D call. This CDR3 is 13 amino acids long. The V end was cut by 3 bases, the J end by 2 bases, with 8 bases between. The germline V gene encodes CDR1 MNHEY and CDR2 SMNVEV (reference sequence). The chain's CDR3 is CASSFGLTYEQYF. The CDR3 nucleotides are TGTGCCAGCAGTTTCGGTTTAACCTACGAGCAGTACTTC.

This sequence joins TRBV27 and TRBJ1-5, with D possibly being TRBD1 (6 bases). From germline, CDR1 is MNHEY and CDR2 SMNVEV (reference sequence). Trimming took off 5 bases at V and 2 bases at J, with 13 bases between the two ends. The CDR3 is made up of 15 amino acids. This chain's CDR3 is CASSEGGAGNQPQHF. The CDR3 DNA follows: TGTGCCAGCAGTGAAGGGGGGGCAGGCAATCAGCCCCAGCATTTT.

The gene calls are TRBV7-9 and TRBJ2-1; D could derive from TRBD1 or TRBD2 (5 bases each). The CDR3 consists of 16 residues. Germline CDR1 and CDR2: SEHNR and FQNEAQ (reference sequence). Between the trimmed V and J ends, which lost 7 bases and 8 bases, there was a span of 24 bases. CDR3 coding DNA: TGTGCCAGCACCACAATCCCGGGGCTAGCCGCGGATGAGCAGTTCTTC. Translation gives CASTTIPGLAADEQFF.

The rearrangement links TRBV9 to TRBJ2-1; 9 nucleotides line up with TRBD2. V dropped 0 bases and J dropped 8; count of bases not matched to a gene: 9. Germline-derived CDR1 and CDR2 are SGDLS and YYNGEE. CDR3 length: 16 amino acids. The CDR3 DNA sequence: TGTGCCAGCAGCGTAGCTCTGGCGGGAGGGCCTGATGAGCAGTTCTTC. This codes for CASSVALAGGPDEQFF.

The chain joins TRBV2 to TRBJ1-2; D is ambiguous. With 1 base removed from V and 2 bases from J, the gap between germline ends came to 11 bases. The CDR3 covers 15 residues. The germline V gene encodes CDR1 SNHLY and CDR2 FYNNEI. In nucleotides, the CDR3 is TGTGCCAGCAGTGAAGAGCGTCCTTGGAACTATGGCTACACCTTC. Translated, it gives CASSEERPWNYGYTF.

This chain connects TRBV4-1 to TRBJ2-2; tentatively, D is TRBD2 (6 bases). V lost 4 bases and J 3 bases, leaving 12 bases between the germline ends. This CDR3 comprises 15 residues. Germline V gene data show CDR1 as MGHRA and CDR2 as YSYEKL. The CDR3: CASSPRWGDTGELFF. Written as DNA, the CDR3 is TGCGCCAGCAGCCCACGCTGGGGGGACACCGGGGAGCTGTTTTTT.

The chain is built from TRBV28 and TRBJ1-2; possibly TRBD1 for D (5 bases). Deletions cut 6 bases from V and 8 bases from J, with 22 bases between. This CDR3 has 15 amino acids. The V gene's germline CDR1 is MDHEN and CDR2 SYDVKM. CDR3 DNA sequence: TGTGCCAGCAGCCTGGGGACCTACTTACGAGAGGGCTACACCTTC. Protein: CASSLGTYLREGYTF.

In its sample, this clone was seen once. The chain links TRBV4-2 to TRBJ2-1; 13 nucleotides agree with TRBD2. Germline V lookup: CDR1 LGHNA, CDR2 YNFKEQ. Trimming took 4 bases from V and 4 from J; bases not matched to a gene: 4. The CDR3 sequence is 16 residues long. Written as DNA, the CDR3 is TGTGCCAGCAGCCTGGGACTAGCGGGGACGTACAATGAGCAGTTCTTC. Translating it yields CASSLGLAGTYNEQFF.

In regard to this clone: Other DNA sequences within the sample encode an identical CDR3. The chain recombines TRBV27 with TRBJ2-1, with 7 bases fitting TRBD1. V was pared by 5 bases and J by 4 bases, with 5 bases of the junction left unmatched. The CDR3 has 14 amino acids. The germline V gene encodes CDR1 MNHEY and CDR2 SMNVEV (reference sequence). CDR3 sequence reads: CASSPGGPYNEQFF. For the CDR3, the DNA is TGTGCCAGCAGTCCAGGGGGACCATACAATGAGCAGTTCTTC.

V and J are TRBV10-3 and TRBJ2-5; D could derive from TRBD1 or TRBD2 (5 bases each). Trimming stripped 7 bases from V and 1 base from J, with 10 bases between. The CDR3 covers 13 residues. The germline CDR1 and CDR2 sequences are ENHRY and SYGVKD. The CDR3, as DNA: TGTGCCATCATGGGGACCCTCCAAGAGACCCAGTACTTC. Protein sequence: CAIMGTLQETQYF.

This clone was counted once. This chain uses TRBV9 with TRBJ2-7; 7 bases are shared with TRBD1. CDR3 length: 14 amino acids. Per germline, CDR1 SGDLS and CDR2 YYNGEE. V was pared by 4 bases and J by 3 bases, with 7 bases of the junction left unmatched. CDR3 amino acids: CASSLRQGGYEQYF. CDR3 DNA sequence: TGTGCCAGCAGCCTTAGACAGGGCGGCTACGAGCAGTACTTC. The whole variable domain, filled in from reference TRBV9 and TRBJ2-7, reads DSGVTQTPKHLITATGQRVTLRCSPRSGDLSVYWYQQSLDQGLQFLIQYYNGEERAKGNILERFSAQQFPDLHSELNLSSLELGDSALYFCASSLRQGGYEQYFGPGTRLTVT.

The chain recombines TRBV15 with TRBJ2-1; 7 nucleotides agree with TRBD2. Germline loops: CDR1 LNHNV, CDR2 YYDKDF (reference sequence). Trimming removed 2 bases from V and 2 bases from J; junction bases left unmatched: 9. The length of the CDR3 is 17 residues. This CDR3 is CATSRQHTGGPYNEQFF. In DNA form, the CDR3 reads TGTGCCACCAGCAGACAACACACGGGAGGACCCTACAATGAGCAGTTCTTC.